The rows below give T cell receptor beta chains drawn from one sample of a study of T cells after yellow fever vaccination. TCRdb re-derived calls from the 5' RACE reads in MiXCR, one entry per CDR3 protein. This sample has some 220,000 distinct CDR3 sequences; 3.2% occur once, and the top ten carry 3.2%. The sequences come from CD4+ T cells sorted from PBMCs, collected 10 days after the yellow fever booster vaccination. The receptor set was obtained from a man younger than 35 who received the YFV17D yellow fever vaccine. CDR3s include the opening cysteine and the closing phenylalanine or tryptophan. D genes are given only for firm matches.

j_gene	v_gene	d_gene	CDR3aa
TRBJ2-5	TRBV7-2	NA	CASSTRPETQYF
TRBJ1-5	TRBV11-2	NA	CASSFAGGRVNSNQPQHF
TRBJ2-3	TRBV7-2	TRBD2	CASSLYSGGQSTDTQYF
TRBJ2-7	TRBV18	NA	CASSANMAAYEQYF
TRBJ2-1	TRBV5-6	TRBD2	CASSPRYGGGIGNEQFF
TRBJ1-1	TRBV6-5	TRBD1	CASRIQGRHTEAFF
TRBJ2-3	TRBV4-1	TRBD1	CASSQAGTGLEDTQYF
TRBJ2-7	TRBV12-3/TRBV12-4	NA	CASSLGGTGPEQYF
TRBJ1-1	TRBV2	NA	CASSTLEPGLTEAFF
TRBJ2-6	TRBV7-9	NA	CASSSPGLSGANVLTF
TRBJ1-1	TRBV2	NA	CASRSGPTTAFF
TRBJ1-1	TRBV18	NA	CASSPLATQNTEAFF
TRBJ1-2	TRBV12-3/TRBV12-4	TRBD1	CASSLLQGSYGYTF
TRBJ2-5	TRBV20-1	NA	CSAREATNQETQYF
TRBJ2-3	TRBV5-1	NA	CASSFAGRLTDTQYF
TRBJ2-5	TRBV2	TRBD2	CASSDGRAGETQYF
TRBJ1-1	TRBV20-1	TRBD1	CSARDLRGGQLNTEAFF
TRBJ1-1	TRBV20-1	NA	CSAGHQARGTEAFF
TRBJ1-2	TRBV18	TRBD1	CASSLDRDYGYTF
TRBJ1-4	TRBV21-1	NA	CASSKPWGEPFF
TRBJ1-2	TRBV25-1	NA	CASRTSGKGGYTF
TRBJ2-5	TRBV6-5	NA	CASSYRDGETQYF
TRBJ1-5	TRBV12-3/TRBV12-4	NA	CASSPGQTSNQPQHF
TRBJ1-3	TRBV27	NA	CASSPGRHGNTIYF
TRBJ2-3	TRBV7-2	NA	CASSLAAGRRDTQYF
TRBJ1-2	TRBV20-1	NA	CSARVSLSYGYTF
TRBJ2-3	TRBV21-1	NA	CASSKALSGLADTQYF
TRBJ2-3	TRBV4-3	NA	CASSQVRGVGDTQYF
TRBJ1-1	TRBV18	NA	CASSPLAGRNTEAFF
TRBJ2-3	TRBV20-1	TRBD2	CSARRQRGGQDTQYF
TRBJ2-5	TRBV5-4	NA	CASSPGVDQTQYF
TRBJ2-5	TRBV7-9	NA	CASSFGGGDREETQYF
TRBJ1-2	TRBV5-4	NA	CASSSTPIYGYTF
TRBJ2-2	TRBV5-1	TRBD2	CASSLALAGDLGELFF
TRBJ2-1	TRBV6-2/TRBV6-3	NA	CASSTSRGKTYNEQFF